Below, 27 T cell receptor beta chains from the same sample are listed, as sequenced in a study of T-cell memory formation after mild COVID-19. TCRdb analysed the 5' RACE reads with MiXCR anew, one entry per CDR3 protein. The profile shows 120,000 or so distinct CDR3 sequences, about 5.9% of them singletons. The sequenced material came from PBMCs or a T cell subset sorted from them (not recorded which). These receptors came from an adult woman who had mild COVID-19 (a few samples of this study predate the infection). Cell type and time point are not known.

This clonotype was counted a few times. The rearrangement uses TRBV12-5 and TRBJ2-1; D uncertain. Germline-derived CDR1 and CDR2 are LGHNT and FRNRAP. CDR3 length: 12 residues. V was clipped by 5 bases and J by 10 bases, with 12 bases between them. CDR3 region: CASGPDLWEQFF. The CDR3 DNA reads TGTGCTAGTGGTCCAGACCTATGGGAGCAGTTCTTC.

Only a few counts were recorded for this clonotype. The J gene is TRBJ2-3, the V gene TRBV7-9, with D perhaps TRBD2 (7 bases). The CDR3 is made up of 15 amino acids. Germline V lookup: CDR1 SEHNR, CDR2 FQNEAQ (reference sequence). Trimming stripped 7 bases from V and 3 bases from J, with 17 bases between. The CDR3 is CASTLGGGKTDTQYF. In nucleotides, the CDR3 is TGTGCCAGCACTTTAGGGGGGGGGAAGACAGATACGCAGTATTTT.

This clonotype was seen at least ten times. V usage is TRBV12-3 or TRBV12-4 and J usage is TRBJ2-1; 10 bases agree with TRBD1. The trim removed 6 bases at V and 3 bases at J, leaving 2 bases unmatched. This CDR3 contains 14 residues. CDR3 sequence reads: CASRRTGGYNEQFF. The CDR3, as DNA: TGTGCCAGCAGAAGGACAGGGGGCTACAATGAGCAGTTCTTC.

This clonotype was observed many times. The chain carries TRBV7-2 and TRBJ2-3, with unresolved D. Trimming took 2 bases from V and 2 from J, leaving 11 bases between them. Germline lookup yields CDR1 SGHTA and CDR2 FQGNSA. The CDR3 totals 15 residues. The CDR3 protein is CASSLQLRSTDTQYF. CDR3 DNA sequence: TGTGCCAGCAGCTTACAGTTGAGATCCACAGATACGCAGTATTTT.

The table lists this clonotype with a few counts. V and J are TRBV11-2 and TRBJ2-2; TRBD2 is a possible D gene (6 bases). This CDR3 contains 15 residues. The V gene's germline CDR1 is SGHAT and CDR2 FQNNGV. The V end was cut by 4 bases, the J end by 6 bases, with 15 bases between. CDR3 in amino acids: CASSYRGVGPGELFF. CDR3 coding DNA: TGTGCCAGCAGCTATCGCGGGGTAGGGCCCGGGGAGCTGTTTTTT.

This clonotype was recorded at least ten times. The chain uses TRBV5-5 and TRBJ1-5; a weak D match, TRBD1 (5 bases). The CDR3 contains 15 residues. V was clipped by 2 bases and J by 8 bases, with 17 bases between them. Germline V CDR1 and CDR2: SGHKS, YYEKEE (reference sequence). The CDR3 sequence: CASSLEMRGYEPQHF. Written as DNA, the CDR3 is TGTGCCAGCAGCTTAGAGATGAGGGGTTATGAGCCCCAGCATTTT. Drawing the rest from reference TRBV5-5 and TRBJ1-5, the complete variable domain is DAGVTQSPTHLIKTRGQQVTLRCSPISGHKSVSWYQQVLGQGPQFIFQYYEKEERGRGNFPDRFSARQFPNYSSELNVNALLLGDSALYLCASSLEMRGYEPQHFGDGTRLSIL.

V and J are TRBV6-2 or TRBV6-3 and TRBJ2-3, with 9 bases matching TRBD2. J was trimmed by 2 bases and V by 6 bases; bases with no gene match: 9. CDR1 MNHEY and CDR2 SVGEGT come from the germline V gene. CDR3 length equals 16 residues. The CDR3 nucleotides read TGTGCCAGCAGAAAAAGCGGGGGGTCGACCACAGATACGCAGTATTTT. It is translated as CASRKSGGSTTDTQYF.

This CDR3 is CASSSGRVRANVLTF. Here the CDR3 DNA reads TGTGCCAGCAGCTCAGGCAGGGTCCGGGCCAACGTCCTGACTTTC. The chain has TRBV5-4 and TRBJ2-6; D possibly corresponds to TRBD1 (5 bases). The ends were cut back, 3 bases at V and 5 bases at J, with 12 bases in the middle. The CDR3 sequence is 15 residues long. CDR1 and CDR2 (germline): SGHNT, YYREEE (reference sequence).

This clonotype has a handful of counts. Here the CDR3 reads CATGTVYGYTF. The DNA for the CDR3 is TGTGCCACCGGGACAGTTTATGGCTACACCTTC. The chain joins TRBV27 to TRBJ1-2, with 7 bases aligning to TRBD1. The CDR3 extends over 11 amino acids. V lost 10 bases and J lost 5; bases outside the gene matches: 4. Germline CDR1 and CDR2: MNHEY and SMNVEV (reference sequence).

The gene calls are TRBV20-1 and TRBJ2-3; 8 nucleotides align to TRBD2. CDR1 DFQATT and CDR2 SNEGSKA come from the germline V gene (reference sequence). The V and J ends lost 6 bases and 2 bases, in that order; junction bases with no gene match: 7. The CDR3 totals 14 residues. The CDR3 nucleotides are TGCAGTGCCAGTCGGGGGGGCGACACAGATACGCAGTATTTT. Translating gives CSASRGGDTDTQYF.

At least ten counts were recorded for this clonotype. CDR3 sequence: CASSRGQGTDTQYF. The CDR3 DNA is TGTGCCAGCAGTCGCGGACAGGGCACAGATACGCAGTATTTT. J is TRBJ2-3 and V is TRBV12-3 or TRBV12-4; 7 positions agree with TRBD1. This CDR3 is 14 amino acids long. With V trimmed by 5 bases and J by 1 base, 3 bases remained unmatched.

This clonotype was seen only a few times. The chain carries TRBV9 and TRBJ2-6, with TRBD1 matching over 9 bases. The V gene's germline CDR1 is SGDLS and CDR2 YYNGEE. The CDR3 has 20 residues. V shed 2 bases and J 2 bases; nucleotides not matched to a gene: 14. The CDR3 region is CASSVLPSGTGLTGANVLTF. The CDR3 DNA follows: TGTGCCAGCAGCGTCCTCCCCTCGGGGACAGGGCTCACTGGGGCCAACGTCCTGACTTTC. Looking up the rest from reference TRBV9 and TRBJ2-6 gives the full variable domain: DSGVTQTPKHLITATGQRVTLRCSPRSGDLSVYWYQQSLDQGLQFLIQYYNGEERAKGNILERFSAQQFPDLHSELNLSSLELGDSALYFCASSVLPSGTGLTGANVLTFGAGSRLTVL.

V and J are TRBV20-1 and TRBJ2-4; a possible D gene is TRBD2 (6 bases). Looked up from germline, CDR1 is DFQATT and CDR2 is SNEGSKA (reference sequence). The CDR3 totals 15 residues. V dropped 3 bases and J dropped 10 bases, with 22 bases sitting between them. The DNA of the CDR3 is TGCAGTGCTAGGGAACCCGGGACTGGGTCTTGGATTCAGTACTTC. Translation: CSAREPGTGSWIQYF.

This clonotype was observed a few times. The chain employs TRBV10-3 and TRBJ1-1; D call uncertain. Germline CDR1 is ENHRY and CDR2 is SYGVKD. Trimming took off 0 bases at V and 8 bases at J, with 19 bases between the two ends. The CDR3 is made up of 16 amino acids. CDR3 sequence: CAISESSADVRSEAFF. CDR3 DNA: TGTGCCATCAGTGAGTCGTCGGCGGACGTAAGATCGGAAGCTTTCTTT.

This clonotype was seen only a few times. The J gene is TRBJ1-2, the V gene TRBV9; 8 bases agree with TRBD1. The germline V gene has CDR1 SGDLS and CDR2 YYNGEE. V was pared by 0 bases and J by 8 bases, with 12 bases of the junction left unmatched. This CDR3 has 16 amino acids. CDR3 amino acids: CASSVAPLQTGEGYTF. CDR3 nucleotide sequence: TGTGCCAGCAGCGTAGCCCCTCTCCAGACAGGGGAAGGCTACACCTTC.

This clonotype was observed many times. The chain joins TRBV5-6 to TRBJ2-2; the match to TRBD1 covers 8 bases. CDR3 size: 16 residues. V lost 2 bases to trimming and J lost 4 bases; unmatched junction nucleotides: 7. Germline loops: CDR1 SGHDT, CDR2 YYEEEE. CDR3 nucleotides: TGTGCCAGCAGCTTATGGACAGGGATCGTCACCGGGGAGCTGTTTTTT. Residues: CASSLWTGIVTGELFF.

The CDR3 protein is CASTLAYQPQHF. The CDR3 nucleotides read TGTGCCAGCACCCTGGCTTATCAGCCCCAGCATTTT. The V call is TRBV12-3 or TRBV12-4, the J call TRBJ1-5; D unresolved. The CDR3 spans 12 residues. Deletions cut 7 bases from V and 5 bases from J, with 9 bases between.

The table lists this clonotype with many counts. This chain uses TRBV5-1 with TRBJ1-1; 8 bases fit TRBD1. CDR1 and CDR2 (germline): SGHRS, YFSETQ. V lost 4 bases and J lost 5; bases outside the gene matches: 10. CDR3 length: 15 residues. The CDR3 sequence: CASSAARTGITEAFF. For the CDR3, the DNA is TGCGCCAGCAGCGCAGCTAGGACAGGGATAACTGAAGCTTTCTTT.

The sample holds many counts of this clonotype. The chain has TRBV7-9 and TRBJ2-3; D is possibly TRBD2 (6 bases). Germline V gene lookup returns CDR1 SEHNR and CDR2 FQNEAQ (reference sequence). V was pared by 5 bases and J by 2 bases, with 17 bases between. The CDR3 is made up of 16 amino acids. CDR3 bases: TGTGCCAGCAGCCTGGACGGGGGAGCACTCACAGATACGCAGTATTTT. It translates to CASSLDGGALTDTQYF.

This sequence joins TRBV28 and TRBJ2-5; 9 nucleotides line up with TRBD1. Germline-derived CDR1 and CDR2 are MDHEN and SYDVKM. The CDR3 is 14 amino acids. V trimming: 4 bases; J trimming: 5 bases; junction bases outside the gene matches: 5. CDR3 loop: CASSSRDRVETQYF. In DNA, the CDR3 is TGTGCCAGCAGTTCCAGGGACAGGGTGGAGACCCAGTACTTC.

This clonotype was counted between two and nine times. The rearrangement joins TRBV7-2 to TRBJ2-1; D is unresolved. Trimming stripped 1 base from V and 4 bases from J, with 11 bases between. The CDR3 covers 15 residues. Germline assignment: CDR1 SGHTA and CDR2 FQGNSA. The chain's CDR3 is CASSLVRVLYNEQFF. Here the CDR3 DNA reads TGTGCCAGCAGCTTAGTTAGGGTCCTTTACAATGAGCAGTTCTTC.

This clonotype was detected many times. The chain joins TRBV30 to TRBJ2-1; 9 nucleotides line up with TRBD2. Per germline, CDR1 GTSNPN and CDR2 SVGIG (reference sequence). This CDR3 is 13 amino acids long. Trimming at V came to 6 bases and at J to 10 bases, leaving 10 bases not matched to a gene. The CDR3 loop reads CACWASGTMEQFF. CDR3 coding DNA: TGTGCCTGTTGGGCTAGCGGGACAATGGAGCAGTTCTTC.

The chain has TRBV4-1 and TRBJ2-1, with 12 nucleotides matching TRBD1. The CDR3 length is 16 residues. J gave up 8 bases and V 5 bases, and 10 bases lay outside the gene matches. Germline V gene data show CDR1 as MGHRA and CDR2 as YSYEKL. CDR3 DNA sequence: TGCGCCAGCAGCGCAGCAGGGACAGGGGGCTGGGATGAGCAGTTCTTC. Its protein is CASSAAGTGGWDEQFF.

The chain joins TRBV7-3 to TRBJ2-3; D is uncertain. Trimming stripped 5 bases from V and 4 bases from J, with 10 bases between. Germline V CDR1 and CDR2: SGHTA, FQGTGA. The CDR3 contains 13 residues. CDR3 DNA sequence: TGTGCCAGCAGCGCGCAGGCTTCAGATACGCAGTATTTT. It encodes CASSAQASDTQYF. Variable domain in full (rest from reference TRBV7-3 and TRBJ2-3): GAGVSQTPSNKVTEKGKYVELRCDPISGHTALYWYRQSLGQGPEFLIYFQGTGAADDSGLPNDRFFAVRPEGSVSTLKIQRTERGDSAVYLCASSAQASDTQYFGPGTRLTVL.

Ten or more counts support this clonotype. The chain couples TRBV5-1 to TRBJ2-1, with 9 bases that match TRBD2. Germline V lookup: CDR1 SGHRS, CDR2 YFSETQ. This CDR3 comprises 19 residues. V dropped 0 bases and J dropped 5; count of bases not matched to a gene: 15. CDR3 nucleotides: TGCGCCAGCAGCTTGGCAATTAGCGGGGGATGGGGAGCAGACAATGAGCAGTTCTTC. Residues: CASSLAISGGWGADNEQFF.

This clonotype was counted at least ten times. The genes are TRBV3-1 and TRBJ2-5; no definite D call. Trimming took off 1 base at V and 6 bases at J, with 6 bases between the two ends. The CDR3 contains 12 residues. Per germline, CDR1 LGHDT and CDR2 YNNKEL (reference sequence). DNA of the CDR3: TGTGCCAGCAGCCAAGTGGGTAAGACCCAGTACTTC. It is translated as CASSQVGKTQYF.

A few counts support this clonotype. The chain joins TRBV7-9 to TRBJ2-7; D is perhaps TRBD1 (7 bases). In germline, CDR1 is SEHNR, CDR2 FQNEAQ (reference sequence). Trimming stripped 3 bases from V and 7 bases from J, with 19 bases between. The CDR3 is 15 amino acids. CDR3 nucleotide sequence: TGTGCCAGCAGCTTTTACGGACAGGCTGGGGGGGAGCAGTACTTC. Amino acid sequence: CASSFYGQAGGEQYF.